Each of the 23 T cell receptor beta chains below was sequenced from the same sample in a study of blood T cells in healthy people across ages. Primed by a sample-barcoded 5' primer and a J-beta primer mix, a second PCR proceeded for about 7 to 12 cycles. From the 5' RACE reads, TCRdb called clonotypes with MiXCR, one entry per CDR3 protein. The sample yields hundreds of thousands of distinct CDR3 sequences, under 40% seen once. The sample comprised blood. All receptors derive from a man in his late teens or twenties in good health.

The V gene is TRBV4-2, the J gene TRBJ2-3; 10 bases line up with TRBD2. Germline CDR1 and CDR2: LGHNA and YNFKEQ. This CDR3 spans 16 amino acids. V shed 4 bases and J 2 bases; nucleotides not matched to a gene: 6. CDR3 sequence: CASSRGLAKFTDTQYF. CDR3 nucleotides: TGTGCCAGCAGCCGGGGACTAGCGAAATTCACAGATACGCAGTATTTT.

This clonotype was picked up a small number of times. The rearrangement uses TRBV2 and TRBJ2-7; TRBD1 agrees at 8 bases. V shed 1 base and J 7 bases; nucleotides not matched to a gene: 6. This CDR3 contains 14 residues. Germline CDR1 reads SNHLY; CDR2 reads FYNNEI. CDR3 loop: CASSEGARGQEQYF. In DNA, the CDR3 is TGTGCCAGCAGTGAAGGGGCCAGGGGGCAAGAGCAGTACTTC.

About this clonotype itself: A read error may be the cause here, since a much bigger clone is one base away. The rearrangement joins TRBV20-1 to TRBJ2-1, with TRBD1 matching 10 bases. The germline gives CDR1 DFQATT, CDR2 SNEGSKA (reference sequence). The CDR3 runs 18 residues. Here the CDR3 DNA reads TGCAGTGCCCCCGGTGGGACAGGGGCTGATTTCTCCGACAATGAGCAGTTCTTC. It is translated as CSAPGGTGADFSDNEQFF.

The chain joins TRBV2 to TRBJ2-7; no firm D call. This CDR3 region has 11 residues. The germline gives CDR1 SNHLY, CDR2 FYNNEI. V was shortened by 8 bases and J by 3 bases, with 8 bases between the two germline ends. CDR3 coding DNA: TGTGCCAGCGGATACGACTACGAGCAGTACTTC. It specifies CASGYDYEQYF.

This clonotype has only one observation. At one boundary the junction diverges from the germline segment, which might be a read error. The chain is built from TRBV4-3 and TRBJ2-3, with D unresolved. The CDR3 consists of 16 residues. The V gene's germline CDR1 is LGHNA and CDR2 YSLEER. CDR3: CASSPSTVRTTDAQYF. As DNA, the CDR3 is TGCGCCAGCAGCCCCTCGACGGTCCGTACCACAGATGCGCAGTATTTT.

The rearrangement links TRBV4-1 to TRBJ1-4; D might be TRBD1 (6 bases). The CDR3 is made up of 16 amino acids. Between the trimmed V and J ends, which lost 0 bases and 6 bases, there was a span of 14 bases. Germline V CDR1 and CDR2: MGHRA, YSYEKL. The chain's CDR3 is CASSQDGGREYEKLFF. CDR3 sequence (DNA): TGCGCCAGCAGCCAAGACGGGGGGCGCGAGTATGAAAAACTGTTTTTT.

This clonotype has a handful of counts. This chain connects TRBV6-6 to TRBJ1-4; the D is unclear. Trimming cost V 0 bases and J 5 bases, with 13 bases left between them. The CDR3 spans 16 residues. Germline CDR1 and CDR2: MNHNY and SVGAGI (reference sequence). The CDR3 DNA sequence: TGTGCCAGCAGTTACTCCCCGCACAGTAAAAATGAAAAACTGTTTTTT. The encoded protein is CASSYSPHSKNEKLFF.

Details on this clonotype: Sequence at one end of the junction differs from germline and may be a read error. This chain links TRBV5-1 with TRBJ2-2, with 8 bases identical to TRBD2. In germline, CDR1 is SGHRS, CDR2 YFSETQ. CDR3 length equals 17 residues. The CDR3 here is CASSLGGRTANTEELFF. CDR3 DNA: TGCGCCAGCAGCTTAGGCGGGAGGACAGCGAACACCGAGGAGCTGTTTTTT.

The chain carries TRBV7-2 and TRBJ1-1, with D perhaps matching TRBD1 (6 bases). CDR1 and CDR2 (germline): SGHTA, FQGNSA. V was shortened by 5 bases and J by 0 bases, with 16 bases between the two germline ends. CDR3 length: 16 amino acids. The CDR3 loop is CASSPMGGALNTEAFF. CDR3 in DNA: TGTGCCAGCAGCCCGATGGGGGGGGCTTTGAACACTGAAGCTTTCTTT.

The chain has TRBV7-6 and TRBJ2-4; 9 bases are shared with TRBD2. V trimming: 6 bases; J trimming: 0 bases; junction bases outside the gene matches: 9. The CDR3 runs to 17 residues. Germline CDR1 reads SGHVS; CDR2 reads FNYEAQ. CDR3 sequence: CASSFEAGGLAKNIQYF. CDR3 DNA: TGTGCCAGCAGTTTTGAAGCGGGGGGACTAGCCAAAAACATTCAGTACTTC.

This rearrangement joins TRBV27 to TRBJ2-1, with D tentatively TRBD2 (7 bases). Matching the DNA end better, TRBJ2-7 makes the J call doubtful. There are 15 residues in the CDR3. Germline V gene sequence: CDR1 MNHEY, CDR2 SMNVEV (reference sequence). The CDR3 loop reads CASSWGGGTYNEQYF. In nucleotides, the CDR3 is TGTGCCAGCAGTTGGGGAGGGGGAACCTACAATGAGCAGTACTTC.

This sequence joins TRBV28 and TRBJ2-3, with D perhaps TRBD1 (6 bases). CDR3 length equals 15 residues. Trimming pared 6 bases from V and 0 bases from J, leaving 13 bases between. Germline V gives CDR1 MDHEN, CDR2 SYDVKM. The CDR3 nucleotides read TGTGCCAGCAGGCCGACAGGTGCTAGCACAGATACGCAGTATTTT. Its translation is CASRPTGASTDTQYF.

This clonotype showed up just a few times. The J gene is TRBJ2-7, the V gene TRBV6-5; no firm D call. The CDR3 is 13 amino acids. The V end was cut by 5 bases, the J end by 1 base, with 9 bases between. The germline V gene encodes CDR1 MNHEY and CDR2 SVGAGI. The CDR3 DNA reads TGTGCCAGCAGTGACGCCAATTCCTACGAGCAGTACTTC. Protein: CASSDANSYEQYF.

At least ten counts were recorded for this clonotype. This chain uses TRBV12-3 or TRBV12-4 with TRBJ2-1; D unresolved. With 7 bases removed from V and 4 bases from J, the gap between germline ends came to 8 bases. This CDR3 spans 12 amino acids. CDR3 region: CASNIGYNEQFF. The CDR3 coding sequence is TGTGCCAGCAATATCGGGTACAATGAGCAGTTCTTC.

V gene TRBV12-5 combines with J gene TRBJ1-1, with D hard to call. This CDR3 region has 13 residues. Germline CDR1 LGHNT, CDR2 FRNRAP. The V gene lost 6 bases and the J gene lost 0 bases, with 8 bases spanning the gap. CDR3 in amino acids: CASGPSVNTEAFF. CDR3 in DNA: TGTGCTAGTGGCCCTAGTGTGAACACTGAAGCTTTCTTT.

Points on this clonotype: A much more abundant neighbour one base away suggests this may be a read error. CDR3 sequence (DNA): TGTGCCAGCAGTACTCGGGACAGGGGCGCAGATACGCAGTATTTT. Its translation: CASSTRDRGADTQYF. The chain joins TRBV12-3 or TRBV12-4 to TRBJ2-3; 10 bases are a match to TRBD1. Losses at the gene ends were 5 bases for V and 4 bases for J; bases not matched to a gene: 6. The CDR3 is made up of 15 amino acids.

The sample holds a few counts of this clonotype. The CDR3 nucleotides read TGCGCCAGCAGCTTGAGGGGCGCGACCTACAATGAGCAGTTCTTC. Its translation: CASSLRGATYNEQFF. V and J are TRBV5-1 and TRBJ2-1, with a weak D call TRBD1 (5 bases). This CDR3 spans 15 amino acids. From germline, CDR1 is SGHRS and CDR2 YFSETQ. Trimming took off 1 base at V and 2 bases at J, with 10 bases between the two ends.

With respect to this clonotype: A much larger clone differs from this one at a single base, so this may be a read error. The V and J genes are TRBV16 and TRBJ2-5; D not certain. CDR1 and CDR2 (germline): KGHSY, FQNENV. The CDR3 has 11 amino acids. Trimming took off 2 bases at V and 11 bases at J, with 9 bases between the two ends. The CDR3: CASSQQAEQYF. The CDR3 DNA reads TGTGCCAGCAGCCAACAGGCTGAGCAGTACTTC.

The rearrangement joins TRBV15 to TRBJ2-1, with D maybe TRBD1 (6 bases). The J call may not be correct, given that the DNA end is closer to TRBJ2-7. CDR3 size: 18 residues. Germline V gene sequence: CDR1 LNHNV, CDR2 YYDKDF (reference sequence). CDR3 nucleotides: TGTGCCACCAGCGAGACCAATTACCTAGGACAGTTGGGGAATGAGCAGTACTTC. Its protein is CATSETNYLGQLGNEQYF.

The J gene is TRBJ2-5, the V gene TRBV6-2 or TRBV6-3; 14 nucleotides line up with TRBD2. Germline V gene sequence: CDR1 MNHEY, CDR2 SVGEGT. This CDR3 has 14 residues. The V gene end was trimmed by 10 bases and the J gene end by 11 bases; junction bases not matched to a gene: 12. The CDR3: CATRLAGGTYKQYF. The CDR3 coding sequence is TGTGCCACCAGACTAGCGGGGGGGACCTACAAGCAGTACTTC.

CDR3 region: CASSFQLGEKLFF. CDR3 coding DNA: TGTGCCAGCAGCTTTCAATTGGGGGAAAAACTGTTTTTT. V usage is TRBV11-2 and J usage is TRBJ1-4; D is ambiguous. Trimming took off 3 bases at V and 8 bases at J, with 10 bases between the two ends. Germline-derived CDR1 and CDR2 are SGHAT and FQNNGV. This CDR3 contains 13 residues.

CDR3: CSGRSRKGNTEAFF. In nucleotides, the CDR3 is TGCAGCGGGAGGTCCCGGAAGGGGAACACTGAAGCTTTCTTT. V and J are TRBV29-1 and TRBJ1-1, with unresolved D. The germline gives CDR1 SQVTM, CDR2 ANQGSEA. This CDR3 comprises 14 residues. Trimming stripped 7 bases from V and 1 base from J, with 16 bases between.

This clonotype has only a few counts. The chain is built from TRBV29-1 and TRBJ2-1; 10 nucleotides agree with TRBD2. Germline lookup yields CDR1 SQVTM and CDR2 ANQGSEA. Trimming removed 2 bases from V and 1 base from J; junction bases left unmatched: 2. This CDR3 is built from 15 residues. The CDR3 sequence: CSVEIAGGSYNEQFF. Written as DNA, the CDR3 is TGCAGCGTTGAAATAGCGGGGGGATCCTACAATGAGCAGTTCTTC.